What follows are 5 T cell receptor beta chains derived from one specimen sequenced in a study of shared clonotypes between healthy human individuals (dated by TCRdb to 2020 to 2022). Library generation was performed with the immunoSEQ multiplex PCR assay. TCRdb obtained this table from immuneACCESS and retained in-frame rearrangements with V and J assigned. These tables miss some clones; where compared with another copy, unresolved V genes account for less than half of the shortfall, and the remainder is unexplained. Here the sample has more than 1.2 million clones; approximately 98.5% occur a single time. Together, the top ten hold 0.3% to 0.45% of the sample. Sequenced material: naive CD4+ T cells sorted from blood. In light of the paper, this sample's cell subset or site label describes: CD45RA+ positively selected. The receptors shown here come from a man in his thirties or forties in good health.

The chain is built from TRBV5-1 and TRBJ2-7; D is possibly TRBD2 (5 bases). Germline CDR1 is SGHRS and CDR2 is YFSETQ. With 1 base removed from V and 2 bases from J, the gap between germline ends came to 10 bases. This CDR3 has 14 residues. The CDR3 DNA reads TGCGCCAGCAGCTTGCAAAGCGGTCCCTACGAGCAGTACTTC. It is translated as CASSLQSGPYEQYF.

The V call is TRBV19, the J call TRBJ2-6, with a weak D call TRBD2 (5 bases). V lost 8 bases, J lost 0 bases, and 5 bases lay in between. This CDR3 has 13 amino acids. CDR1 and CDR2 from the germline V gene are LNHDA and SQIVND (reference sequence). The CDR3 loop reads CASRGSGANVLTF. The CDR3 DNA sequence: TGTGCCAGTCGGGGCTCTGGGGCCAACGTCCTGACTTTC.

CDR3 loop: CSVSLGAGIETQYF. DNA for the CDR3: TGCAGCGTTTCCCTGGGGGCGGGGATAGAGACCCAGTACTTC. The V and J genes are TRBV29-1 and TRBJ2-5; D may correspond to TRBD1 or TRBD2 (6 bases each). The CDR3 sequence is 14 residues long. V was pared by 5 bases and J by 4 bases, with 17 bases between. Germline CDR1 and CDR2: SQVTM and ANQGSEA. The complete variable domain, with remaining parts taken from reference TRBV29-1 and TRBJ2-5, reads SAVISQKPSRDICQRGTSLTIQCQVDSQVTMMFWYRQQPGQSLTLIATANQGSEATYESGFVIDKFPISRPNLTFSTLTVSNMSPEDSSIYLCSVSLGAGIETQYFGPGTRLLVL.

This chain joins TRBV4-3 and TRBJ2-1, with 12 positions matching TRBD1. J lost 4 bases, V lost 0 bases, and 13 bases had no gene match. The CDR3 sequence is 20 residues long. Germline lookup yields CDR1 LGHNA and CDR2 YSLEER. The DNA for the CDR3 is TGCGCCAGCAGCCAAGAGGGACAGGGGGCGCCGGGACTAGCTTACAATGAGCAGTTCTTC. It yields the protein CASSQEGQGAPGLAYNEQFF.

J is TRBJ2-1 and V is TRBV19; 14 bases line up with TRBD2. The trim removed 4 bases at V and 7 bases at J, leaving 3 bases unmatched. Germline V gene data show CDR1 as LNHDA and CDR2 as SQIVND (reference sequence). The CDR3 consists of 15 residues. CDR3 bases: TGTGCCAGTAGTAAGACTAGCGGGAGGGTGAATGAGCAGTTCTTC. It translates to CASSKTSGRVNEQFF.